This paragraph covers one T cell receptor beta chain sequence. The antigen is unknown. The data belong to a study of T cells after posttransplantation cyclophosphamide. The study's findings and limits: After PTCy, TRB diversity resembled that of CNI/methotrexate controls. Tissue-infiltrating T cells from skin or gut overlapped little with blood T cells. Later blood repertoires were often dominated by clones from the donor CD8+ memory compartment.

Peripheral blood was collected from the related graft donor on the marrow donation day. The table came from immunoSEQ multiplex PCR; TCRdb's copy has only in-frame clones and leaves some out. The specimen has over 30,000 clones, none found just once. Per germline, CDR1 SGDLS and CDR2 YYNGEE. The CDR3 totals 15 residues. Trimming removed 4 bases from V and 7 bases from J; junction bases left unmatched: 7. This sequence originates from a girl between 5 and 17 years old in good health, CMV-negative, and a related stem cell transplant donor. V usage is TRBV9 and J usage is TRBJ1-6; 8 bases are shared with TRBD1. Sequencing input: PBMCs. The CDR3 reads CASSSSGGRNSPLHF. The CDR3 nucleotides are TGTGCCAGCAGCTCCTCAGGGGGCCGGAATTCACCCCTCCACTTT.